The 11 T cell receptor beta chains below were found in one sample sequenced in a study of metastatic and nonmetastatic thyroid tumors. Through MiXCR, TCRdb re-clonotyped the PCR reads. The table has 60,000 to 75,000 clones, roughly 4% seen once. The entire patient cohort was treatment-naive prior to thyroid surgery. The sample consisted of blood. The receptors here all came from a female donor with papillary thyroid cancer or a benign thyroid nodule (not recorded which). Some clones in this sample may be carry-over from other donors' samples.

The chain employs TRBV28 and TRBJ2-7; 9 nucleotides match TRBD1. V was pared by 8 bases and J by 3 bases, with 11 bases of the junction left unmatched. The germline CDR1 and CDR2 sequences are MDHEN and SYDVKM. This CDR3 has 15 residues. The CDR3 DNA reads TGTGCCAGCGGCTCGCCGGGACAGGGTTTCTACGAGCAGTACTTC. Residues: CASGSPGQGFYEQYF. The variable domain in full, completed from reference TRBV28 and TRBJ2-7, reads DVKVTQSSRYLVKRTGEKVFLECVQDMDHENMFWYRQDPGLGLRLIYFSYDVKMKEKGDIPEGYSVSREKKERFSLILESASTNQTSMYLCASGSPGQGFYEQYFGPGTRLTVT.

This clone has a handful of counts. The V call is TRBV5-4, the J call TRBJ2-2, with D possibly called TRBD1 or TRBD2 (5 bases each). Germline V gene sequence: CDR1 SGHNT, CDR2 YYREEE (reference sequence). Trimming took off 4 bases at V and 4 bases at J, with 14 bases between the two ends. There are 15 residues in the CDR3. CDR3 amino acids: CASSRDRGVTGELFF. In DNA form, the CDR3 reads TGTGCCAGCAGCCGGGATAGAGGGGTCACCGGGGAGCTGTTTTTT.

The rearrangement joins TRBV6-1 to TRBJ1-6, with D maybe TRBD1 (5 bases). V was pared by 5 bases and J by 1 base, with 12 bases between. Germline V CDR1 and CDR2: MNHNS, SASEGT. This CDR3 contains 16 residues. The CDR3 reads CASSQRGWSYNSPLHF. The CDR3 DNA is TGTGCCAGCAGTCAAAGGGGATGGTCCTATAATTCACCCCTCCACTTT.

The rearrangement links TRBV5-1 to TRBJ1-1, with a tentative D call TRBD1 (6 bases). From germline, CDR1 is SGHRS and CDR2 YFSETQ. The CDR3 is 14 amino acids. Here the CDR3 DNA reads TGCTCCGGCAGCTCGGACAGAGCCACCACTGAAGCTTTCTTT. It encodes CSGSSDRATTEAFF. Filled out from reference TRBV5-1 and TRBJ1-1, the complete variable domain reads KAGVTQTPRYLIKTRGQQVTLSCSPISGHRSVSWYQQTPGQGLQFLFEYFSETQRNKGNFPGRFSGRQFSNSRSEMNVSTLELGDSALYLCSGSSDRATTEAFFGQGTRLTVV.

This clone was found many times. V and J are TRBV14 and TRBJ1-4; no definite D call. Germline assignment: CDR1 SGHDN and CDR2 FVKESK. The CDR3 is made up of 15 amino acids. The germline V and J ends were trimmed by 1 base and 8 bases, with 14 bases remaining between them. The chain's CDR3 is CASSQVRRGGEKLFF. For the CDR3, the DNA is TGTGCCAGCAGCCAAGTGAGGCGAGGCGGAGAAAAACTGTTTTTT.

This clone occurred a few times. The chain has TRBV6-2 or TRBV6-3 and TRBJ1-5, with no clear D. CDR3 length: 12 residues. Per germline, CDR1 MNHEY and CDR2 SVGEGT. V shed 8 bases and J shed 3 bases, with 8 bases lying between them. The CDR3 loop is CASAPLNQPQHF. The CDR3 DNA follows: TGTGCCAGCGCGCCACTCAATCAGCCCCAGCATTTT.

The chain has TRBV19 and TRBJ2-2, with D perhaps TRBD1 (6 bases). This CDR3 spans 13 amino acids. Germline CDR1 reads LNHDA; CDR2 reads SQIVND (reference sequence). V was cut by 6 bases and J by 5 bases, with 10 bases left in between. The CDR3 nucleotides read TGTGCCAGTAGCCAGACAGGAACCGGGGAGCTGTTTTTT. The encoded protein is CASSQTGTGELFF.

This clone appeared a few times. Other DNA sequences of this sample code for an identical CDR3. The chain carries TRBV5-4 and TRBJ2-5; D remains unclear. The CDR3 consists of 13 residues. Germline loops: CDR1 SGHNT, CDR2 YYREEE (reference sequence). Deletions cut 2 bases from V and 4 bases from J, with 9 bases between. The CDR3 spells CASSFSPGETQYF. CDR3 in DNA: TGTGCCAGCAGCTTCTCCCCCGGAGAGACCCAGTACTTC.

This clone was picked up many times. The rearrangement uses TRBV12-3 or TRBV12-4 and TRBJ2-7; D gene ambiguous. The CDR3 is made up of 13 amino acids. Between the trimmed V and J ends, which lost 1 base and 6 bases, there was a span of 10 bases. CDR3 residues: CASSLGGSSEQYF. In nucleotides, the CDR3 is TGTGCCAGCAGTTTAGGGGGTAGTTCCGAGCAGTACTTC.

This clone has only a few counts. Just one base apart from a much larger clone, this may be a read error. The chain is built from TRBV5-1 and TRBJ2-7; 7 bases are a match to TRBD1. With 5 bases clipped from V and 10 bases from J, the junction kept 15 bases outside the gene matches. The CDR3 spans 14 residues. Germline V gives CDR1 SGHRS, CDR2 YFSETQ. CDR3: CASSLDRAGDTQYF. Written as DNA, the CDR3 is TGCGCCAGCAGTCTCGACAGGGCTGGAGATACCCAGTACTTC.

This clone showed up just a few times. CDR3 in amino acids: CASSFPGAEAFF. The CDR3 bases are TGTGCCAGCAGTTTTCCGGGGGCTGAAGCTTTCTTT. J is TRBJ1-1 and V is TRBV28, with D possibly being TRBD1 (5 bases). There are 12 residues in the CDR3. V lost 3 bases and J 6 bases, leaving 8 bases between the germline ends. The germline gives CDR1 MDHEN, CDR2 SYDVKM. Combining the CDR3 with reference TRBV28 and TRBJ1-1 gives the whole variable domain DVKVTQSSRYLVKRTGEKVFLECVQDMDHENMFWYRQDPGLGLRLIYFSYDVKMKEKGDIPEGYSVSREKKERFSLILESASTNQTSMYLCASSFPGAEAFFGQGTRLTVV.